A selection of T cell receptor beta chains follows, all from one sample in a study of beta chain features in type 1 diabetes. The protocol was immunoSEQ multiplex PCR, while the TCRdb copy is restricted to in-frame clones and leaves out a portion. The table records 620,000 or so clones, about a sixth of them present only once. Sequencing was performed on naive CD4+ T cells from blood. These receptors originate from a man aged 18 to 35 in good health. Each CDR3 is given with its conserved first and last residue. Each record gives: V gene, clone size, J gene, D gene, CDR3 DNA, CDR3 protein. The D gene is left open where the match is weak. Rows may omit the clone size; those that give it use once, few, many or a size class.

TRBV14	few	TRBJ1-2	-	TGTGCCAGCAGCCGAACAGGATCAAGTGGCTACACCTTC	CASSRTGSSGYTF
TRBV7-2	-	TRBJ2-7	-	TGTGCCAGCAGCTTAGGCGTGTTTTCCTACGAGCAGTACTTC	CASSLGVFSYEQYF
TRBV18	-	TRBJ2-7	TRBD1	TGTGCCAGCTCCCCCGGGACAGGGGGTGCCGAGCAGTACTTC	CASSPGTGGAEQYF
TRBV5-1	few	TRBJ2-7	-	TGCGCCAGCCAAGATCAGGGCTACGAGCAGTACTTC	CASQDQGYEQYF
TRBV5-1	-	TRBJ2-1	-	TGCGCCAGCATGAAAGCGGTCCCATACAATGAGCAGTTCTTC	CASMKAVPYNEQFF
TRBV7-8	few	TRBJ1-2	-	TGTGCCAGCAGCTTAGCCGGAGGACATTATGGCTACACCTTC	CASSLAGGHYGYTF
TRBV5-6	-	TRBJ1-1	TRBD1	TGTGCCAGCAGGCAACAGGGGGCAATCACTGAAGCTTTCTTT	CASRQQGAITEAFF
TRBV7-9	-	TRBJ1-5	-	TGTGCCAGCTCCCTCGGGCAGGGCGACGTGACTGGCAATCAGCCCCAGCATTTT	CASSLGQGDVTGNQPQHF
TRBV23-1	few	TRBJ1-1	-	TGCGCCAGCAGTCCCGTGCGGCGTAACACTGAAGCTTTCTTT	CASSPVRRNTEAFF
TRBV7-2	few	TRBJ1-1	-	TGTGCCAGCCTAACTTGGGGGGGTAACACTGAAGCTTTCTTT	CASLTWGGNTEAFF
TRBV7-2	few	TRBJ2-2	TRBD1	TGTGCCAGCAGCTTAAGACAGGGGCACACCGGGGAGCTGTTTTTT	CASSLRQGHTGELFF
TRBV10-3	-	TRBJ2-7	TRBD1	TGTGCCATCAGGAAACAGGGGCCCGGCGAGCAGTACTTC	CAIRKQGPGEQYF
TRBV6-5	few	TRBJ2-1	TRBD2	TGTGCCAGCAGTTCCAGAGCGGGAGTGACCTACAATGAGCAGTTCTTC	CASSSRAGVTYNEQFF
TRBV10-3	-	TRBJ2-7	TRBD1	TGTGCCATCAGTGGAGGGACAGACTACGAGCAGTACTTC	CAISGGTDYEQYF
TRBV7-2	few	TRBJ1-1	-	TGTGCCAGCAGCAAAAGCTACGACAGAGCTGAAGCTTTCTTT	CASSKSYDRAEAFF
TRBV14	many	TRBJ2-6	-	TGTGCCAGCAGCCAAATTGTTTGGGCTGGGGCCAACGTCCTGACTTTC	CASSQIVWAGANVLTF
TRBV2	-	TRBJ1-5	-	TGTGCCAGCAGCTCAACAGTGGGCAATCAGCCCCAGCATTTT	CASSSTVGNQPQHF
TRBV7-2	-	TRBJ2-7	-	TGTGCCAGCAGCTACTTGGGTAGGCAGGGAGGCTACGAGCAGTACTTC	CASSYLGRQGGYEQYF
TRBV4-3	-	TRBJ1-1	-	TGCGCCAGCAGAGGAAAGGGGGGATCCACTGAAGCTTTCTTT	CASRGKGGSTEAFF
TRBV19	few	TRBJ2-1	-	TGTGCCAGTAGTATATCGAAGGTTTACAATGAGCAGTTCTTC	CASSISKVYNEQFF
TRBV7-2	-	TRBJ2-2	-	TGTGCCAGCAGCTCACTAGCCTTCACCGGGGAGCTGTTTTTT	CASSSLAFTGELFF
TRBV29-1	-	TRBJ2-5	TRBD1	TGCAGCGTTGGAAGAGGGACAGGGGGTGGAGAGACCCAGTACTTC	CSVGRGTGGGETQYF
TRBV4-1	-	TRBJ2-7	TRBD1	TGCGCCAGCAGCCAAGATAAGGGGGCGAGTGACGAGCAGTACTTC	CASSQDKGASDEQYF
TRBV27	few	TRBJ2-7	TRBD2	TGTGCCAGCATGCTTAGCGGGAGGGGCACGACGCAGTACTTC	CASMLSGRGTTQYF
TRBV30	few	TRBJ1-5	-	TGTGCCTGGAGTCTAGCGGAGACAAAGGCTCAGCCCCAGCATTTT	CAWSLAETKAQPQHF
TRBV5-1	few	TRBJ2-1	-	TGCGCCAGCAGCTTGACAGGGTCGGTTGAGCAGTTCTTC	CASSLTGSVEQFF
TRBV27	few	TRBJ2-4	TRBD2	TGTGCCAGCAGTTTAAGGGCTAGCGGAGCCAAAAACATTCAGTACTTC	CASSLRASGAKNIQYF